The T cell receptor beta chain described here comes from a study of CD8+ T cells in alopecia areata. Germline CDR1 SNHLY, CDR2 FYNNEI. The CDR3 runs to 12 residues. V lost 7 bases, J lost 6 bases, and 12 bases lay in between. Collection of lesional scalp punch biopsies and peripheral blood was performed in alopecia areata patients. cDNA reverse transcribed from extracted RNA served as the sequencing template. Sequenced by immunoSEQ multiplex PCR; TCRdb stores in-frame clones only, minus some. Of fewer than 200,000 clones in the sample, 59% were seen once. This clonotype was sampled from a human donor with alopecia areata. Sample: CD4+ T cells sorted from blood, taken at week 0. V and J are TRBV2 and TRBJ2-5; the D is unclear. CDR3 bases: TGTGCCAGCATATCAAGTACGCAGACCCAGTACTTC. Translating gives CASISSTQTQYF.